One and the same sample provided the 9 T cell receptor beta chains below, sequenced in a study of T cell responses to AZD1222 COVID-19 vaccine. The data were produced by immunoSEQ multiplex PCR, yet TCRdb's version contains in-frame clones alone and is incomplete. The sample shows 150,000 to 160,000 clones, about nine tenths of them seen only once. The source material was peripheral blood, sampled on day 0 of AZD1222 vaccination. The receptors here all came from an adult in good health.

The chain recombines TRBV19 with TRBJ2-3, with D tentatively TRBD2 (6 bases). V was pared by 4 bases and J by 6 bases, with 11 bases between. This CDR3 comprises 13 residues. Germline lookup yields CDR1 LNHDA and CDR2 SQIVND (reference sequence). CDR3 bases: TGTGCCAGTAGTAGCGGAGGGGACGATACGCAGTATTTT. This translates into CASSSGGDDTQYF.

V and J are TRBV19 and TRBJ1-5; D gene uncertain. Trimming took off 5 bases at V and 7 bases at J, with 12 bases between the two ends. Germline V gene lookup returns CDR1 LNHDA and CDR2 SQIVND (reference sequence). This CDR3 contains 13 residues. Written as DNA, the CDR3 is TGTGCCAGTAGTTTGGGATTGGGCCAGCCCCAGCATTTT. Residues: CASSLGLGQPQHF.

V and J are TRBV9 and TRBJ2-5, with a tentative D call TRBD1 (6 bases). The CDR3 consists of 15 residues. V lost 0 bases and J lost 5, with 14 bases in between. Germline V gives CDR1 SGDLS, CDR2 YYNGEE. The CDR3 bases are TGTGCCAGCAGCGTAGATTCGGGCAGGGGCGAGACCCAGTACTTC. This encodes CASSVDSGRGETQYF.

The chain combines TRBV18 with TRBJ1-3; the D is unclear. Trimming removed 5 bases from V and 1 base from J, with 15 bases in between. This CDR3 is 16 amino acids long. Germline CDR1 KGHSH, CDR2 LQKENI. The DNA for the CDR3 is TGTGCCAGCTCAAAGGTCACCGCAGCTTCTGGAAACACCATATATTTT. Translation: CASSKVTAASGNTIYF.

Points on this clone: In the same sample, other DNA sequences code for this CDR3. The rearrangement links TRBV5-1 to TRBJ2-7; no reliable D call. The V gene lost 4 bases and the J gene lost 3 bases, with 11 bases spanning the gap. This CDR3 is 13 amino acids long. Germline V gives CDR1 SGHRS, CDR2 YFSETQ. The CDR3 loop is CASSIGPDYEQYF. In DNA form, the CDR3 reads TGCGCCAGCAGCATAGGACCGGACTACGAGCAGTACTTC.

The V and J genes are TRBV7-3 and TRBJ1-4; D might be TRBD1 (5 bases). The V and J ends lost 5 bases and 1 base respectively, with 17 bases between them. CDR1 and CDR2 (germline): SGHTA, FQGTGA. The CDR3 sequence is 17 residues long. Here the CDR3 reads CASSRWGRSETNEKLFF. The CDR3 coding sequence is TGTGCCAGCAGCCGCTGGGGGAGGAGCGAAACTAATGAAAAACTGTTTTTT.

This chain uses TRBV6-5 with TRBJ2-7; 7 bases are a match to TRBD2. Germline CDR1 is MNHEY and CDR2 is SVGAGI. This CDR3 spans 16 amino acids. V dropped 3 bases and J dropped 3; count of bases not matched to a gene: 11. The DNA for the CDR3 is TGTGCCAGCAGTTATAACGCACTAGCGCAAGTCTACGAGCAGTACTTC. Amino acids: CASSYNALAQVYEQYF.

This chain links TRBV4-3 with TRBJ1-6; D may be TRBD1 (5 bases). The V gene lost 1 base and the J gene lost 9 bases, with 16 bases spanning the gap. CDR3 length: 16 residues. Germline lookup yields CDR1 LGHNA and CDR2 YSLEER. Here the CDR3 reads CASSQGGVSGSSPLHF. The CDR3 region has the DNA TGCGCCAGCAGCCAAGGAGGGGTGTCGGGTTCTTCACCCCTCCACTTT.

The chain couples TRBV10-3 to TRBJ1-3; D uncertain. The germline V and J ends were trimmed by 2 bases and 1 base, with 6 bases remaining between them. This CDR3 has 14 amino acids. CDR1 is ENHRY, CDR2 SYGVKD, per germline. The chain's CDR3 is CAISELDSGNTIYF. The DNA of the CDR3 is TGTGCCATCAGTGAGCTGGATTCTGGAAACACCATATATTTT.